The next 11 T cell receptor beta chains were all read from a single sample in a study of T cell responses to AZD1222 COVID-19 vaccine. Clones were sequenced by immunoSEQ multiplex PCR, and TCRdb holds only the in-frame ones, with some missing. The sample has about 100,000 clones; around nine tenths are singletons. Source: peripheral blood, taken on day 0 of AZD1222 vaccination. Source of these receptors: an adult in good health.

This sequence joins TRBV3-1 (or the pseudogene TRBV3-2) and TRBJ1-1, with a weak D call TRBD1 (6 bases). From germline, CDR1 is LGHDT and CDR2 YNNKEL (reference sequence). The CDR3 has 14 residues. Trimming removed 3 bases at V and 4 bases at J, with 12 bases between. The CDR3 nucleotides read TGTGCCAGCAGCCAGCTGGGGGGCGGCACTGAAGCTTTCTTT. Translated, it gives CASSQLGGGTEAFF.

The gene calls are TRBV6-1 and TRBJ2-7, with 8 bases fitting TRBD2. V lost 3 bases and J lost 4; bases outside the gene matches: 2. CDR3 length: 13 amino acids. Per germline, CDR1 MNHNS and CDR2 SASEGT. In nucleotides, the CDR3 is TGTGCCAGCAGTGATGGACTAGCATACGAGCAGTACTTC. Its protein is CASSDGLAYEQYF.

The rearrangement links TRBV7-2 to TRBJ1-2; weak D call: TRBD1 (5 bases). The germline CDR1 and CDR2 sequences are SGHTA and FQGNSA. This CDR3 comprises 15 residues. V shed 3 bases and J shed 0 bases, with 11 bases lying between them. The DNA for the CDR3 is TGTGCCAGCAGCTTTTTTGGGGCGCCTAACTATGGCTACACCTTC. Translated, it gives CASSFFGAPNYGYTF.

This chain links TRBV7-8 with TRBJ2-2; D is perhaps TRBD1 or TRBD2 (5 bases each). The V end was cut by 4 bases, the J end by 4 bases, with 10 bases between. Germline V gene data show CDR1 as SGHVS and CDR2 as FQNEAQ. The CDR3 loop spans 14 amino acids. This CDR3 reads CASSWDGLTGELFF. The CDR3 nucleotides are TGTGCCAGCAGCTGGGACGGGCTCACCGGGGAGCTGTTTTTT.

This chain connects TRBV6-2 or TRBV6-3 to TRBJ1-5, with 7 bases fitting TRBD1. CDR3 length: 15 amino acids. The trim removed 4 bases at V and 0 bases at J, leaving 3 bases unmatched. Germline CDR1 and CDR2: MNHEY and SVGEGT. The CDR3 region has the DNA TGTGCCAGCAGTTCTACAGGGGATAGCAATCAGCCCCAGCATTTT. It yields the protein CASSSTGDSNQPQHF.

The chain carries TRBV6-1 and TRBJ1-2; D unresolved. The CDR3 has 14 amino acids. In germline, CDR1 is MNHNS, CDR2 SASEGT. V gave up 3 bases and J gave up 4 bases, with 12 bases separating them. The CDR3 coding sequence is TGTGCCAGCAGTGATGGGGTCCCTGTCTATGGCTACACCTTC. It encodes CASSDGVPVYGYTF.

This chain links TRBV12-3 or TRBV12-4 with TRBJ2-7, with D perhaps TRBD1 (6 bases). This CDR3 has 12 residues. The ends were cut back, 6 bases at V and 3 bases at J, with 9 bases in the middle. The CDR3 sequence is CASSLQGYEQYF. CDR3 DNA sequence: TGTGCCAGCAGCCTACAGGGCTACGAGCAGTACTTC.

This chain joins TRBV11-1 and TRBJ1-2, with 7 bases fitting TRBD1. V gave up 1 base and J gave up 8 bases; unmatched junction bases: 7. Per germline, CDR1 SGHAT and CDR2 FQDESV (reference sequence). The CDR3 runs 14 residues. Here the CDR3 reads CASSLDQGGDGYTF. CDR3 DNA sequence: TGTGCCAGCAGCTTAGACCAGGGGGGAGACGGCTACACCTTC. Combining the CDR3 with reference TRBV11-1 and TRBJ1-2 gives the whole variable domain EAEVAQSPRYKITEKSQAVAFWCDPISGHATLYWYRQILGQGPELLVQFQDESVVDDSQLPKDRFSAERLKGVDSTLKIQPAELGDSAMYLCASSLDQGGDGYTFGSGTRLTVV.

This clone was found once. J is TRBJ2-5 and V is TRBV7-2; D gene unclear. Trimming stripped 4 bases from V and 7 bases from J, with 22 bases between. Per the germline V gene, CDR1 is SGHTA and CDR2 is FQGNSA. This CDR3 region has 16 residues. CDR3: CASSSLETHNLRTQYF. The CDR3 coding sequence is TGTGCCAGCAGCTCACTGGAGACTCACAACCTTAGGACCCAGTACTTC.

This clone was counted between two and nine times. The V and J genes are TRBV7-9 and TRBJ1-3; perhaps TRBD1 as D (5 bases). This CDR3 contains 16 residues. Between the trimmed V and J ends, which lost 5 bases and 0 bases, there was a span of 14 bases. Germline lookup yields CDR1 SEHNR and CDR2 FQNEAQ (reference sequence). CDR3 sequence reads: CASSRPQGPSGNTIYF. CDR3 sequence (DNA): TGTGCCAGCAGCCGCCCTCAGGGTCCCTCTGGAAACACCATATATTTT.

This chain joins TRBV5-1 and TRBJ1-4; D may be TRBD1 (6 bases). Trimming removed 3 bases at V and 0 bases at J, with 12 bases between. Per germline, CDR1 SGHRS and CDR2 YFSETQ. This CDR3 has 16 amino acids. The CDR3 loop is CASSSGTLATNEKLFF. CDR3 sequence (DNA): TGCGCCAGCAGCTCCGGGACACTTGCAACTAATGAAAAACTGTTTTTT.